This TCR beta chain was recovered during a study of T cells in Graves' hyperthyroidism and ophthalmopathy. Overall study findings and caveats: Most thyroid-expanded clonotypes above 0.001 were also found in blood. Median prediction lead before ophthalmopathy onset was about 6.7 months with the model.

Comments on this clonotype: Its target is unknown.

The ends were cut back, 5 bases at V and 11 bases at J, with 19 bases in the middle. The CDR3 spans 13 residues. CDR1 and CDR2 from the germline V gene are MDHEN and SYDVKM. Amplification targeted TCR beta CDR3 regions from RNA transcripts. An initial round of RT-PCR targeting the TCR CDR3 relied on the HTBI primer set. TCRdb called the multiplex PCR reads again in MiXCR, with one record for every CDR3 protein. This table holds about 610,000 distinct CDR3 sequences, roughly 14% found once. The specimen was blood. The TCR comes from a middle-aged woman with Graves' ophthalmopathy. The chain combines TRBV28 with TRBJ2-7; D perhaps matches TRBD1 (6 bases). The CDR3 coding sequence is TGTGCCAGCAGTGATCCCTGGACAGCCGGAAAGTACTTC. Protein product: CASSDPWTAGKYF.